This entry lists 6 T cell receptor beta chains sequenced from one sample in a study of OX40 agonist ivuxolimab in advanced cancers. Clones were read by immunoSEQ multiplex PCR, and TCRdb kept only the in-frame ones, dropping some. The sample contains fewer than 45,000 clones, 80% to 90% of which appear only once. This specimen was CD4+ or CD8+ T cells sorted from blood, taken in a trial of the OX40 agonist ivuxolimab. The receptors derive from an adult with an advanced solid tumor such as melanoma, head and neck, liver or kidney cancer.

The V and J genes are TRBV27 and TRBJ2-7; D possibly corresponds to TRBD1 (6 bases). Germline assignment: CDR1 MNHEY and CDR2 SMNVEV (reference sequence). The CDR3 covers 15 residues. The ends were cut back, 0 bases at V and 6 bases at J, with 15 bases in the middle. As DNA, the CDR3 is TGTGCCAGCAGTTTATCCGGCACAGGGTTAGGCGAGCAGTACTTC. Residues: CASSLSGTGLGEQYF.

J is TRBJ2-1 and V is TRBV10-1; TRBD1 is a possible D gene (6 bases). Germline V CDR1 and CDR2: WNHNN, SYGVQD (reference sequence). Trimming removed 8 bases from V and 3 bases from J, with 8 bases in between. The CDR3 spans 12 residues. The chain's CDR3 is CASRDNYNEQFF. CDR3 coding DNA: TGCGCCAGCCGGGACAACTACAATGAGCAGTTCTTC.

CDR3 nucleotide sequence: TGTGCCAGCAGCTTAACAAGGGGGGCCCTCCACTTT. Its protein product is CASSLTRGALHF. The rearrangement links TRBV5-5 to TRBJ1-6; D perhaps matches TRBD1 (6 bases). The length of the CDR3 is 12 residues. Germline V gene sequence: CDR1 SGHKS, CDR2 YYEKEE (reference sequence). V lost 2 bases and J 14 bases, leaving 11 bases between the germline ends.

This chain uses TRBV13 with TRBJ2-5; TRBD1 matches at 10 bases. The DNA end favors TRBJ2-7, so the J call may be wrong. The CDR3 is made up of 16 amino acids. Germline values: CDR1 PRHDT, CDR2 FYEKMQ (reference sequence). The CDR3 region is CASSLGLGTGDYEQYF. DNA of the CDR3: TGTGCCAGCAGCTTAGGCCTGGGGACAGGGGACTACGAGCAGTACTTC.

The CDR3 spells CASSYGSNQPQHF. CDR3 DNA: TGTGCCAGCAGTTACGGTAGCAATCAGCCCCAGCATTTT. The chain joins TRBV6-5 to TRBJ1-5; D remains unclear. The CDR3 spans 13 residues. V was cut by 2 bases and J by 0 bases, with 2 bases left in between. The germline CDR1 and CDR2 sequences are MNHEY and SVGAGI.

This clone showed up just once. This chain uses TRBV25-1 with TRBJ1-2; no reliable D call. The CDR3 runs to 12 residues. Per germline, CDR1 MGHDK and CDR2 SYGVNS. V lost 5 bases and J 8 bases, leaving 12 bases between the germline ends. The CDR3 region is CASSSQYGGYTF. The CDR3 DNA is TGTGCCAGCAGTAGTCAATACGGGGGCTACACCTTC.